Below, 17 T cell receptor beta chains from the same sample are listed, as sequenced in a study of PD-L1 blockade in urothelial cancer. Measured with immunoSEQ multiplex PCR; TCRdb has only the in-frame clones, and not every one. In the table there are about 100,000 clones, roughly 84% of which are singletons. Here the sequenced sample was PBMCs, taken around atezolizumab (anti-PD-L1) treatment. The receptors here all came from a man in his fifties with urothelial cancer.

The chain recombines TRBV25-1 with TRBJ2-7; TRBD2 aligns across 9 bases. Losses at the gene ends were 1 base for V and 5 bases for J; bases not matched to a gene: 6. The CDR3 spans 15 residues. CDR1 is MGHDK, CDR2 SYGVNS, per germline. CDR3 sequence (DNA): TGTGCCAGCAGTGAATCCCTAGCGGGAAGCGACGAGCAGTACTTC. Translated, it gives CASSESLAGSDEQYF.

V usage is TRBV10-3 and J usage is TRBJ1-2; D is possibly TRBD1 (5 bases). The CDR3 length is 16 residues. Germline CDR1 is ENHRY and CDR2 is SYGVKD. Trimming pared 4 bases from V and 2 bases from J, leaving 17 bases between. CDR3 loop: CAISGKGATKNYGYTF. The CDR3, as DNA: TGTGCCATCAGTGGAAAAGGGGCAACAAAGAACTATGGCTACACCTTC.

V and J are TRBV27 and TRBJ2-1, with 8 bases that match TRBD2. The length of the CDR3 is 15 residues. Germline V gene sequence: CDR1 MNHEY, CDR2 SMNVEV (reference sequence). V lost 5 bases to trimming and J lost 8 bases; unmatched junction nucleotides: 11. The CDR3 DNA follows: TGTGCCAGCAGTGCACCGGGACTAGTTTTCTATGAGCAGTTCTTC. Its translation: CASSAPGLVFYEQFF.

This clone was counted between two and nine times. V and J are TRBV19 and TRBJ2-5, with D perhaps TRBD2 (6 bases). V was clipped by 4 bases and J by 4 bases, with 16 bases between them. CDR1 and CDR2 (germline): LNHDA, SQIVND (reference sequence). CDR3 length: 15 amino acids. The DNA of the CDR3 is TGTGCCAGTAGTAGCCGGACTACTGGAAGAGAGACCCAGTACTTC. It codes for CASSSRTTGRETQYF. Filled out from reference TRBV19 and TRBJ2-5, the complete variable domain reads DGGITQSPKYLFRKEGQNVTLSCEQNLNHDAMYWYRQDPGQGLRLIYYSQIVNDFQKGDIAEGYSVSREKKESFPLTVTSAQKNPTAFYLCASSSRTTGRETQYFGPGTRLLVL.

The V call is TRBV6-1, the J call TRBJ2-5; TRBD1 aligns across 9 bases. There are 13 residues in the CDR3. J gave up 5 bases and V 8 bases, and 6 bases lay outside the gene matches. Germline-derived CDR1 and CDR2 are MNHNS and SASEGT. The CDR3 is CASERTGAETQYF. Written as DNA, the CDR3 is TGTGCCAGCGAAAGGACAGGGGCGGAGACCCAGTACTTC.

V usage is TRBV7-2 and J usage is TRBJ2-1, with 16 positions matching TRBD2. V lost 5 bases and J lost 15; bases outside the gene matches: 13. This CDR3 has 16 amino acids. Germline V gene sequence: CDR1 SGHTA, CDR2 FQGNSA. The DNA for the CDR3 is TGTGCCAGCAGCCTAACACCGGGACTAGCGGGAGGGCCTCTGTTCTTC. It translates to CASSLTPGLAGGPLFF.

This sequence joins TRBV5-6 and TRBJ2-7, with a possible D match to TRBD1 (6 bases). Germline assignment: CDR1 SGHDT and CDR2 YYEEEE. Trimming took off 3 bases at V and 5 bases at J, with 15 bases between the two ends. CDR3 length equals 14 residues. CDR3 bases: TGTGCCAGCAGCTATAGGACAGTCTCTAACGAGCAGTACTTC. Translated: CASSYRTVSNEQYF.

The V and J genes are TRBV7-3 and TRBJ1-1; 7 nucleotides match TRBD1. CDR1 is SGHTA and CDR2 is FQGTGA in the germline V gene. The V and J ends lost 5 bases and 1 base, in that order; junction bases with no gene match: 4. The CDR3 length is 14 residues. CDR3 coding DNA: TGTGCCAGCAGCACCCGACAGGGGAACACTGAAGCTTTCTTT. Translated: CASSTRQGNTEAFF.

The chain recombines TRBV2 with TRBJ2-3; 8 bases align to TRBD1. Per the germline V gene, CDR1 is SNHLY and CDR2 is FYNNEI. The trim removed 6 bases at V and 5 bases at J, leaving 7 bases unmatched. This CDR3 comprises 14 residues. CDR3 loop: CASRAQGAGDTQYF. The CDR3 bases are TGTGCCAGCAGAGCTCAGGGGGCGGGAGATACGCAGTATTTT.

The V call is TRBV6-5, the J call TRBJ1-5; D remains unclear. The germline gives CDR1 MNHEY, CDR2 SVGAGI. The V end lost 6 bases, the J end lost 4 bases, and 10 bases lay between the germline ends. This CDR3 comprises 13 residues. The CDR3: CASRSGSNQPQHF. CDR3 in DNA: TGTGCCAGCAGATCCGGGTCGAATCAGCCCCAGCATTTT.

This clone was seen only once. The chain combines TRBV15 with TRBJ1-2; 10 bases are a match to TRBD1. The CDR3 is 16 residues long. V shed 0 bases and J 4 bases; nucleotides not matched to a gene: 5. CDR1 is LNHNV and CDR2 is YYDKDF in the germline V gene (reference sequence). CDR3 sequence reads: CATSRDTGTGAYGYTF. CDR3 DNA sequence: TGTGCCACCAGCAGAGATACCGGGACAGGGGCCTATGGCTACACCTTC.

This clone showed up just once. The CDR3 protein is CASSLAGGAGLSYEQYF. As DNA, the CDR3 is TGTGCCAGCAGCTTGGCCGGGGGAGCGGGTCTCTCCTACGAGCAGTACTTC. The chain recombines TRBV5-5 with TRBJ2-7; possible D gene TRBD2, 6 bases. V was cut by 0 bases and J by 0 bases, with 16 bases left in between. Germline V lookup: CDR1 SGHKS, CDR2 YYEKEE (reference sequence). The length of the CDR3 is 17 residues.

The gene calls are TRBV5-1 and TRBJ1-6, with 9 bases that match TRBD1. Trimming took 4 bases from V and 7 from J; bases not matched to a gene: 6. The CDR3 is 15 residues long. Germline CDR1 SGHRS, CDR2 YFSETQ. The CDR3 protein is CASSGGTGTNSPLHF. In DNA, the CDR3 is TGCGCCAGCAGCGGGGGGACAGGGACGAATTCACCCCTCCACTTT. Full variable domain (remainder filled in from reference TRBV5-1 and TRBJ1-6): KAGVTQTPRYLIKTRGQQVTLSCSPISGHRSVSWYQQTPGQGLQFLFEYFSETQRNKGNFPGRFSGRQFSNSRSEMNVSTLELGDSALYLCASSGGTGTNSPLHFGNGTRLTVT.

The chain combines TRBV30 with TRBJ2-5; tentative D call: TRBD1 (5 bases). Trimming left V 0 bases short and J 5 bases short, with 7 bases between. This CDR3 has 12 residues. The germline V gene encodes CDR1 GTSNPN and CDR2 SVGIG (reference sequence). In DNA form, the CDR3 reads TGTGCCTGGAGTGTCAGGGTGGAGACCCAGTACTTC. It translates to CAWSVRVETQYF.

V gene TRBV7-9 combines with J gene TRBJ2-7, with D possibly being TRBD2 (5 bases). The CDR3 sequence is 15 residues long. With 4 bases removed from V and 0 bases from J, the gap between germline ends came to 13 bases. Germline V lookup: CDR1 SEHNR, CDR2 FQNEAQ (reference sequence). The CDR3 here is CASSSRGSASYEQYF. DNA of the CDR3: TGTGCCAGCAGCTCCCGGGGTAGCGCCTCCTACGAGCAGTACTTC.

The rearrangement links TRBV18 to TRBJ2-7; 8 bases line up with TRBD1. V shed 2 bases and J 5 bases; nucleotides not matched to a gene: 8. The CDR3 extends over 15 amino acids. The germline V gene encodes CDR1 KGHSH and CDR2 LQKENI. CDR3 sequence (DNA): TGTGCCAGCTCACCAGGTACAGGGGGACGAGACGAGCAGTACTTC. Protein sequence: CASSPGTGGRDEQYF.

The CDR3 protein is CASSFSGTSYPDTQYF. The CDR3 coding sequence is TGTGCCAGCAGCTTCTCCGGGACTAGCTATCCAGATACGCAGTATTTT. V and J are TRBV7-9 and TRBJ2-3; 9 bases are shared with TRBD2. CDR1 is SEHNR and CDR2 is FQNEAQ in the germline V gene (reference sequence). V dropped 3 bases and J dropped 4; count of bases not matched to a gene: 8. CDR3 length equals 16 residues.